This record concerns one T cell receptor (beta chain) sequence. Its specific antigen is unknown. Base-call qualities are not available, and no considerably larger clone is one nucleotide away. The germline V gene encodes CDR1 SGHTA and CDR2 FQGNSA. Spanning cysteine to phenylalanine, the CDR3 consists of 13 amino acids. The CDR3 DNA has 39 bases and is translated from base 1. The V and J ends are trimmed by 5 bases and 3 bases, leaving 10 bases between them. Donors were 35 to 40 systemically healthy Caucasian individuals from Russia aged about 6 to 100 years. Each donor gave 9 to 10 milliliters of peripheral blood, collected into EDTA-treated Vacutainer tubes. Ficoll-Paque density-gradient centrifugation was used to isolate PBMCs, with at least 7 million obtained per sample. Trizol reagent was used to extract total RNA from PBMCs, with at least 6 micrograms per sample. Naive CD45RAhigh/CD27high T cell percentages were measured by flow cytometry on a PBMC aliquot from every donor.

The data were obtained in a study of blood T cells in healthy people across ages (dated by TCRdb to about 2015). In the study overall: Template switching captured roughly one uniquely barcoded TCR beta cDNA molecule per two T cells in model experiments. Age-related changes in TCR beta repertoire diversity were measured in the study by deep sequencing normalized with unique cDNA molecular identifiers. The donors were split into four age groups: young (average approximately 16 years), middle-aged (about 40), aged (roughly 65) and long-lived (approximately 80). The study analyzed two additional independent replicas of 1 million unique cDNA reads from the same blood draw for two donors, one aged 18 to 30 and one aged 80 or older. Results and caveats for the whole study, not just this receptor: The long-lived group showed more naive CD4+ T cells, fewer expanded clones and increased TCR diversity than the aged group, suggesting age selection. There was a strong correlation between observed TCR beta diversity and the percentage of naive T cells measured by flow cytometry. Since profiling was done on bulk unsorted PBMCs, naive and antigen-experienced compartments could not be conclusively compared. Estimates of total diversity from one million sequenced T cells were regarded as lower bounds and underestimates. Because the CMV infection status of the donors was unknown, age-related changes in expanded clonotypes may potentially have been confounded. Observed TCR beta diversity per million T cells fell roughly linearly with age, and a significant reduction was already apparent by age roughly 40.

Libraries were constructed by 5' RACE. Sequencer: Illumina HiSeq 2500. The second PCR ran for roughly 7 to 12 cycles and used a J-beta primer mix along with a sample-barcoded 5' primer. Each TCR beta cDNA molecule received a unique molecular identifier from a template-switch 5' adaptor carrying 12 random nucleotides. Each sample yielded at least 2.5 million CDR3-containing paired-end reads. The Mint cDNA synthesis kit, primed by a TRBC-specific oligonucleotide, was used to synthesize first-strand cDNA from all RNA. Following uracil-DNA glycosylase treatment, a first 18-cycle PCR with universal primers M1SS and BC2_uni_R was performed on all cDNA. In the authors' own workflow: For normalization, 1 million high-quality reads were randomly selected from each sample, with every read carrying a distinct molecular identifier. Reads with shared molecular identifiers were discarded instead of being binned into consensus sequences. MiTCR, run with a Q25 quality threshold and the strictest error-elimination algorithm, handled CDR3 identification, clonotype clustering and error correction. A nonparametric unseen species model with Euler transformation was used to estimate lower-bound total TCR beta diversity. TCRdb handled the public reads itself, with Q25 trimming in fastp and clone calling in MiXCR, and kept productive beta chains. Duplicate CDR3 protein sequences are folded into a single record with the most common DNA and genes. These V and J calls derive from TCRdb rather than the authors' analysis. Here the sample has some 1,000,000 distinct CDR3 sequences; under 30% occur a single time. The ten largest clones add up to approximately 0.79% of the sample.

These same records also appear under a second study, on T cells of mothers and their children. As the second study states: Nine systemically healthy Caucasian individuals served as donors, namely three mothers together with their six children. cDNA synthesis consumed the entire amount of extracted RNA, loaded at around 1.5 ug RNA in each 15 ul reaction. In the second PCR, the M1S primer introduced both the sample barcodes and 2-4 random nucleotides. More than 9 million TCR beta CDR3 reads were obtained from each mother, and about 3 million reads were obtained from each child. TCR recombination output is similarly shaped by thymic selection in related and unrelated pairs, with a minor effect exerted by inherited differences. Normalized repertoire overlap was always found to be slightly, but never significantly, higher in related mother-child pairs than in unrelated mother-child pairs. No persistent microchimeric T cell clones were detected, at a sensitivity of around 97 clones per million clonotypes. The study used deep NGS to compare TCR beta repertoires of mothers and children, seeking features distinguishing related mother-child pairs from unrelated individuals. The mean age was approximately 41 +/- 4 years for the mothers and approximately 11 +/- 4 years for the children. After adapter ligation with NEBNext reagents, the libraries were sequenced on Illumina HiSeq 2000 with 100+100 nt paired-end reads. To prevent cross-contamination, the mother and child libraries were prepared one month apart and sequenced in separate runs. For each donor, somewhere between roughly 450,000 and 2,000,000 distinct TCR beta clonotypes were identified. Naive TCR beta clonotypes were estimated from low-frequency clonotypes matched to each donor's FACS-determined naive share, without sorting.

The clonotype originates from a girl between 2 and 10 years old in good health. The chain couples TRBV7-2 to TRBJ2-5, with the D gene too uncertain to name. Sequencing used blood. The CDR3 region has the sequence CASSAPPEETQYF. The DNA sequence is as follows: TGTGCCAGCAGCGCGCCCCCCGAAGAGACCCAGTACTTC.